This TCR beta chain was documented in a study of shared clonotypes between healthy human individuals. As regards this clone: As yet, its antigen is unknown.

Assay execution took place at the deep level. Method: immunoSEQ multiplex PCR; TCRdb's copy keeps in-frame clones and lacks some. The table shows 2 million to 2.5 million clones, with about nine tenths occurring only once. The V gene lost 5 bases and the J gene lost 5 bases, with 7 bases spanning the gap. The V gene's germline CDR1 is SGHVS and CDR2 FNYEAQ. There are 12 residues in the CDR3. Study-wide findings and caveats: Sharing across four donors was highest in naive CD4 (roughly 5%) and lowest in memory CD8 (approximately 0.4%).

The receptor was derived from a man aged 18 to 29 in good health. Some clones in this sample may be carry-over from other donors' samples. The sequenced material came from naive CD4+ T cells from PBMCs. Noted subset: CD45RA+ positively selected. The chain recombines TRBV7-6 with TRBJ2-1; D remains unclear. As DNA, the CDR3 is TGTGCCAGCAGCGGGTTAAACAATGAGCAGTTCTTC. Protein: CASSGLNNEQFF.